This T cell receptor (beta chain) was retrieved from a study of blood T cell repertoires in COVID-19. How the authors handled the data: Amplification of reference gene primers was used by the study to estimate nucleated cell counts. The assay was immunoSEQ multiplex PCR, and TCRdb's table has in-frame clones only and misses some. V and J calls plus clone size are reproduced from that table; the DNA served to infer D and trimming. The sample includes 250,000 or so clones, roughly 85% of them seen just once. Trimming took 1 base from V and 1 from J; bases not matched to a gene: 5. This CDR3 is built from 17 residues. The germline CDR1 and CDR2 sequences are LGHNA and YSLEER. A single count supports this clone.

V gene TRBV4-3 combines with J gene TRBJ1-3, with 9 bases matching TRBD1. The receptor's source is a man between 18 and 35 years old with active or convalescent COVID-19. Material: peripheral blood. The CDR3 here is CASSQVLQGASGNTIYF. The DNA for the CDR3 is TGCGCCAGCAGCCAAGTATTACAGGGGGCATCTGGAAACACCATATATTTT.